The 21 T cell receptor beta chains below all came from one sample that was sequenced in a study of neurological immune-mediated disorders. TCRdb called the 5' RACE reads again in MiXCR, with one record for every CDR3 protein. The sample contains around 28,000 distinct CDR3 sequences, approximately 2.7% of which appear only once. The sample comprised PBMCs. All receptors come from a woman aged 45-60 years with multiple sclerosis.

This clonotype was seen at least ten times. The chain joins TRBV27 to TRBJ2-1; D remains unclear. Germline V gene lookup returns CDR1 MNHEY and CDR2 SMNVEV (reference sequence). Between the trimmed V and J ends, which lost 4 bases and 1 base, there was a span of 11 bases. The CDR3 length is 15 residues. The DNA of the CDR3 is TGTGCCAGCAGTTCCCCAAGTAAATCCTACAATGAGCAGTTCTTC. Its translation is CASSSPSKSYNEQFF.

There are many counts of this clonotype. The chain links TRBV20-1 to TRBJ2-7; D unclear. The V gene's germline CDR1 is DFQATT and CDR2 SNEGSKA (reference sequence). Trimming removed 7 bases from V and 1 base from J, with 17 bases in between. The CDR3 runs to 14 residues. CDR3 DNA sequence: TGCAGTGTTGTTTCGGCGGATCTGTCCTACGAGCAGTACTTC. Its protein is CSVVSADLSYEQYF.

This clonotype was found many times. V gene TRBV5-1 combines with J gene TRBJ2-1; 7 nucleotides align to TRBD1. Germline trimming cut 4 bases from V and 2 bases from J; bases unmatched to any gene: 6. Germline CDR1 reads SGHRS; CDR2 reads YFSETQ. The CDR3 is 15 residues long. The CDR3 nucleotides are TGCGCCAGCAGCCGGACCGGGACAGCCTACAATGAGCAGTTCTTC. Translated: CASSRTGTAYNEQFF.

This clonotype was seen repeatedly, ten times or more. The genes are TRBV24-1 and TRBJ2-1, with D uncertain. The CDR3 spans 15 residues. CDR1 and CDR2 from the germline V gene are KGHDR and SFDVKD. Trimming left V 0 bases short and J 5 bases short, with 10 bases between. CDR3 amino acids: CATSDLTTRNNEQFF. In DNA, the CDR3 is TGTGCCACCAGTGATTTGACAACACGGAACAATGAGCAGTTCTTC.

The chain combines TRBV6-2 or TRBV6-3 with TRBJ2-7; no firm D call. The CDR3 covers 14 residues. Trimming took 4 bases from V and 1 from J, leaving 11 bases between them. Germline-derived CDR1 and CDR2 are MNHEY and SVGEGT. The CDR3 protein is CASSSVRVSYEQYF. For the CDR3, the DNA is TGTGCCAGCAGTTCTGTCCGGGTATCCTACGAGCAGTACTTC.

At least ten counts were recorded for this clonotype. The chain combines TRBV5-1 with TRBJ2-7, with 8 bases matching TRBD1. This CDR3 has 16 residues. Germline V gene lookup returns CDR1 SGHRS and CDR2 YFSETQ. The V segment lost 4 bases and the J segment 6 bases; nucleotides outside the gene matches: 15. The CDR3 sequence is CASSPRTGPATAEQYF. The CDR3 nucleotides read TGCGCCAGCAGCCCCCGGACAGGGCCCGCTACCGCCGAGCAGTACTTC.

The V and J genes are TRBV6-5 and TRBJ1-2, with TRBD1 as a possible D gene (5 bases). Germline CDR1 MNHEY, CDR2 SVGAGI. This CDR3 comprises 15 residues. Trimming stripped 4 bases from V and 0 bases from J, with 12 bases between. CDR3 DNA: TGTGCCAGCAGTTTTGGGGGTCTATCTAACTATGGCTACACCTTC. Translated: CASSFGGLSNYGYTF.

In its sample, this clonotype is medium-sized. The chain joins TRBV5-6 to TRBJ2-2; no definite D call. The ends were cut back, 5 bases at V and 2 bases at J, with 7 bases in the middle. The V gene's germline CDR1 is SGHDT and CDR2 YYEEEE. This CDR3 comprises 13 residues. CDR3 nucleotide sequence: TGTGCCAGCAGTTACGGTAACACCGGGGAGCTGTTTTTT. Encoded protein: CASSYGNTGELFF.

This clonotype was counted at least ten times. An end of the junction does not agree with germline; a read error may underlie this. V is TRBV10-3 and J is TRBJ2-6; TRBD2 matches at 10 bases. This CDR3 is 17 amino acids long. From germline, CDR1 is ENHRY and CDR2 SYGVKD. The CDR3 loop is CAISEWTSGSGAKVLTF. In DNA form, the CDR3 reads TGTGCCATCAGTGAATGGACTAGCGGTTCTGGGGCCAAAGTCCTGACTTTC.

This clonotype was recorded many times. The V call is TRBV10-3, the J call TRBJ2-5, with 9 bases fitting TRBD2. V shed 8 bases and J 7 bases; nucleotides not matched to a gene: 11. The V gene's germline CDR1 is ENHRY and CDR2 SYGVKD. CDR3 length: 14 residues. The CDR3 DNA is TGTGCCATCCGCACTAGCGGGCCTCAGGGGACCCAGTACTTC. This encodes CAIRTSGPQGTQYF.

This clonotype has only a few counts. This chain joins TRBV20-1 and TRBJ2-1; 12 positions agree with TRBD2. Germline V gives CDR1 DFQATT, CDR2 SNEGSKA (reference sequence). The V gene end was trimmed by 3 bases and the J gene end by 6 bases; junction bases not matched to a gene: 9. The CDR3 length is 16 residues. CDR3 sequence: CSARVWTSGKGNEQFF. CDR3 nucleotide sequence: TGCAGTGCTAGGGTTTGGACTAGCGGGAAAGGCAATGAGCAGTTCTTC.

This clonotype appeared many times. The V call is TRBV5-1, the J call TRBJ1-1, with TRBD1 matching 11 bases. Trimming took 4 bases from V and 7 from J; bases not matched to a gene: 12. Germline CDR1 SGHRS, CDR2 YFSETQ. The CDR3 runs to 16 residues. CDR3 coding DNA: TGCGCCAGCAGCGTTGAAGATCGCGGGACAGGGGGTGAAGCTTTCTTT. Translating it yields CASSVEDRGTGGEAFF.

This clonotype is categorized as medium-sized. This rearrangement joins TRBV7-2 to TRBJ2-5; D call uncertain. Looked up from germline, CDR1 is SGHTA and CDR2 is FQGNSA. Trimming shortened V by 3 bases and J by 5 bases, and 7 bases separated the two germline ends. CDR3 size: 12 residues. CDR3 residues: CASSFQRETQYF. The CDR3 nucleotides are TGTGCCAGCAGCTTCCAACGGGAGACCCAGTACTTC.

This clonotype appeared many times. The CDR3 loop reads CASSYSGLAGRGETQYF. For the CDR3, the DNA is TGTGCCAGCAGTTACTCGGGACTAGCGGGGCGGGGAGAGACCCAGTACTTC. This sequence joins TRBV6-5 and TRBJ2-5; 13 nucleotides match TRBD2. Losses at the gene ends were 0 bases for V and 4 bases for J; bases not matched to a gene: 5. The CDR3 is made up of 17 amino acids. Germline loops: CDR1 MNHEY, CDR2 SVGAGI.

This clonotype occurred many times. The rearrangement uses TRBV12-3 or TRBV12-4 and TRBJ2-1; 8 bases align to TRBD1. CDR3 length equals 13 residues. The trim removed 5 bases at V and 6 bases at J, leaving 3 bases unmatched. CDR3 sequence: CASSQDRVNEQFF. The CDR3 bases are TGTGCCAGCAGTCAGGACAGGGTCAATGAGCAGTTCTTC.

This clonotype has ten or more counts. In DNA form, the CDR3 reads TGCAGCGTTGAAGAGGGACGGGCCAAAAACATTCAGTACTTC. This codes for CSVEEGRAKNIQYF. V gene TRBV29-1 combines with J gene TRBJ2-4; D may correspond to TRBD1 or TRBD2 (5 bases each). CDR1 and CDR2 (germline): SQVTM, ANQGSEA. CDR3 length: 14 residues. The ends were cut back, 0 bases at V and 1 base at J, with 7 bases in the middle.

At least ten counts were recorded for this clonotype. The chain uses TRBV6-5 and TRBJ2-1, with TRBD2 identical over 8 bases. After removal of 7 bases from V and 6 bases from J, the junction contained 14 bases not matched to a gene. The CDR3 consists of 16 residues. Germline CDR1 and CDR2: MNHEY and SVGAGI. In DNA, the CDR3 is TGTGCCAGCACCTACTCGGGGGGACTAGTAGGCAATGAGCAGTTCTTC. Amino acids: CASTYSGGLVGNEQFF.

This clonotype is categorized as medium-sized. The chain uses TRBV20-1 and TRBJ1-2, with TRBD1 as a possible D gene (6 bases). Germline CDR1 DFQATT, CDR2 SNEGSKA (reference sequence). The CDR3 spans 13 residues. The V end was cut by 6 bases, the J end by 8 bases, with 19 bases between. The CDR3 reads CSAMRQVPGGYTF. CDR3 in DNA: TGCAGTGCCATGCGACAGGTCCCGGGGGGCTACACCTTC.

In its sample, this clonotype was seen many times. This chain joins TRBV20-1 and TRBJ1-5; D gene unclear. V lost 0 bases to trimming and J lost 5 bases, with 14 bases between them. The CDR3 is made up of 15 amino acids. Per germline, CDR1 DFQATT and CDR2 SNEGSKA (reference sequence). DNA for the CDR3: TGCAGTGCTAGAGATTCGGTCCAGGTCCATCAGCCCCAGCATTTT. Translated, it gives CSARDSVQVHQPQHF.

Many counts were recorded for this clonotype. J is TRBJ2-7 and V is TRBV5-1; 7 bases agree with TRBD1. V lost 4 bases, J lost 9 bases, and 10 bases stayed unmatched. Germline CDR1 is SGHRS and CDR2 is YFSETQ. There are 13 residues in the CDR3. In DNA, the CDR3 is TGCGCCAGCAGCCAAAACCAGGGGGAACGGCAGTACTTC. Protein: CASSQNQGERQYF.

This clonotype was counted ten times or more. The rearrangement joins TRBV20-1 to TRBJ2-5, with D uncertain. Germline lookup yields CDR1 DFQATT and CDR2 SNEGSKA (reference sequence). The ends were cut back, 2 bases at V and 1 base at J, with 17 bases in the middle. The CDR3 length is 16 residues. This CDR3 is CSARMPGANPQETQYF. In DNA form, the CDR3 reads TGCAGTGCTAGAATGCCAGGAGCCAACCCCCAAGAGACCCAGTACTTC.